Only a few counts were recorded for the clone carrying this T cell receptor (beta chain). Its antigen is unidentified. The sample belongs to a study of tumor-infiltrating lymphocytes in primary liver carcinoma. Production of TCR beta cDNA used 400 to 600 ng total RNA together with a constant-region primer. Three nested multiplex PCR rounds, a slightly modified ARM-PCR method, built the TCR beta libraries. MiXCR was run by TCRdb on the multiplex PCR reads, yielding one entry per CDR3 protein. Of roughly 100,000 distinct CDR3 sequences in the sample, around two thirds were seen once. Overall study findings and caveats: Tumor top-250-clone fractions significantly exceeded those of blood (p = 0.039).

RNA and DNA were co-extracted from around 20-30 mg of unsorted bulk tissue. The receptor was derived from a woman aged 55-70 years with primary liver carcinoma and hepatitis B virus infection. The sequenced sample consisted of liver tumor tissue from sampling region 2. The subset: tumor region T2, inferior pole.

The CDR3 loop reads CATSDWAWGAAGELFF. CDR3 DNA sequence: TGTGCCACCAGTGATTGGGCGTGGGGCGCCGCCGGGGAGCTGTTTTTT. V and J are TRBV24-1 and TRBJ2-2; maybe TRBD1 (5 bases). CDR1 is KGHDR and CDR2 is SFDVKD in the germline V gene. The CDR3 is 16 amino acids. Trimming took off 2 bases at V and 6 bases at J, with 15 bases between the two ends.